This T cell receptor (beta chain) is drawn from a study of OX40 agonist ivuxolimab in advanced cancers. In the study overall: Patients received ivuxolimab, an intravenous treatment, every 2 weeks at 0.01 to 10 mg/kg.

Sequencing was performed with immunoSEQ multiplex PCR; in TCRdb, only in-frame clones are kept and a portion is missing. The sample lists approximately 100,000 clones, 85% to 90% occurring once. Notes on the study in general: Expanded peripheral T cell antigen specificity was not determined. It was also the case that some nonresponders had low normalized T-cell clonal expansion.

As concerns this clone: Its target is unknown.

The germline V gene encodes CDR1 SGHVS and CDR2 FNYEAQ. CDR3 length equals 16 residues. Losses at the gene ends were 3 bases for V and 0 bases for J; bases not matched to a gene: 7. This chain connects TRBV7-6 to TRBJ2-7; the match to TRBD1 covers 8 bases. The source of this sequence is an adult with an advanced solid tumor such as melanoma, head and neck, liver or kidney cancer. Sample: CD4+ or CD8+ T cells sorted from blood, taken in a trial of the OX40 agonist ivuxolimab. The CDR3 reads CASSLGQAAGSYEQYF. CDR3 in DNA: TGTGCCAGCAGCTTGGGACAGGCGGCGGGCTCCTACGAGCAGTACTTC.